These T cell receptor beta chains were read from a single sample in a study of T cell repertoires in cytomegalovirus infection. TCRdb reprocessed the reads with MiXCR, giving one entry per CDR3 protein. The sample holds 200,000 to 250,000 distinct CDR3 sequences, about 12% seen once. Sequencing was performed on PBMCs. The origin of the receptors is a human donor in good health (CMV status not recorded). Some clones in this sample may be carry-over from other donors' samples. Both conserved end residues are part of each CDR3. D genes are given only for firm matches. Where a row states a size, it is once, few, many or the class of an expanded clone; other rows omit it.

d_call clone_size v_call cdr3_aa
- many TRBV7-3 CASSSLQNTEAFF
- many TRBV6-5 CASSPRTLWGEAFF
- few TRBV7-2 CASSPPGERGYGYTF
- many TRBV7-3 CASSPRGRGPATDTQYF
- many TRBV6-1 CASSSPVASYEQYF
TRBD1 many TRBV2 CASSALLQGIYGYTF
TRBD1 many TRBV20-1 CSARPWTGIKETQYF
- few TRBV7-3 CASSQTFSYNEQFF
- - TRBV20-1 CSARAPYEQYF
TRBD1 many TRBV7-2 CASSLGGRGSSSYNEQFF
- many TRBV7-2 CASSPWPNEKLFF
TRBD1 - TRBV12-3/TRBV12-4 CASSPDREYTEAFF
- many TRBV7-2 CASSPRTARSYGYTF
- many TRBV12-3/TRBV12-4 CASSSPARTVYEQYF
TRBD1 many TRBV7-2 CASSWATGTGTNEQYF
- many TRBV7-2 CASSLRGEVSYNEQFF
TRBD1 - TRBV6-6 CASSYSTGGKSNQPQHF
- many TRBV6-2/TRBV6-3 CASKGARTVMNTEAFF
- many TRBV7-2 CASSRPGPQDGYTF
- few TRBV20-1 CSASSVLEGYTF
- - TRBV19 CAGSETGGSSGSSTDTQYF
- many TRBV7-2 CASSLVLKYNSPLHF
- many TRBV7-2 CASSGSLQETQYF
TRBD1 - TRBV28 CASSLTGGRETQYF
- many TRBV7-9 CASSPVTGTFYEQYF
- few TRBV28 CASRTVANTEAFF
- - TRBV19 CATQRVGADEKLFF
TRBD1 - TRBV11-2 CASSSDGQGRVEQFF
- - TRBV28 CASTPYGQGSKYF
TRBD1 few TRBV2 CASTSDRGSYEQYF
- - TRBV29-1 CSVSPNTEAFF
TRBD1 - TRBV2 CASTIRQGGGTEAFF
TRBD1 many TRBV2 CASSLLSGTGQGETQYF
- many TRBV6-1 CASSGQGDEQYF
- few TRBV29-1 CSIYLLDGELFF
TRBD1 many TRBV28 CASRGEVQGAKTQYF
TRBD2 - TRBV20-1 CSARTSGGQFF
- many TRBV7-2 CASSRDSGDTDTQYF
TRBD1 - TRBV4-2 CASSQYRDRLVEQYF
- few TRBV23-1 CASKPGTSTDTQYF
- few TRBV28 CASGRGAIYGYTF
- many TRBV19 CASRSWLFRDTGVDTEAFF
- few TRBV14 CASSLPGKGSPLHF
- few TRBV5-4 CASPGRAGSSGANVLTF
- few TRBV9 CASSVGLNNNEQFF
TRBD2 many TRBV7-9 CASGGSGSDTQYF
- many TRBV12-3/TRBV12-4 CASSLARLAREQYF
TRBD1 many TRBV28 CASSRPGQGGGGTEAFF
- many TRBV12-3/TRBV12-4 CASRLGGDQPQHF
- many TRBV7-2 CASSLESGSGANVLTF
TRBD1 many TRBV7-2 CASSSYRGQPQHF
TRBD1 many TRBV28 CASSLGPPGQGSDTQYF
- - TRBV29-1 CSVEEGVGEAFF
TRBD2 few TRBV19 CASSILAGGNEQFF
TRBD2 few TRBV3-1 CASSRTSGSPIDTQYF